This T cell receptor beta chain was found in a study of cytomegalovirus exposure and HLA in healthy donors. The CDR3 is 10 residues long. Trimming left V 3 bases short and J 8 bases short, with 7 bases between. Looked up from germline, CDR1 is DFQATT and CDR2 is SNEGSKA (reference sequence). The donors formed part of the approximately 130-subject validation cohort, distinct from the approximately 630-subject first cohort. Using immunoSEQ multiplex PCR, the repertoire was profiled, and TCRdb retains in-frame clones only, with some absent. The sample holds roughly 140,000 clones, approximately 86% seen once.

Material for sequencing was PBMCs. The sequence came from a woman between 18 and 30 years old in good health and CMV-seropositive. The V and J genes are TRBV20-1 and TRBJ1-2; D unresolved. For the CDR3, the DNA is TGCAGTGCTAGGGAGGGCGGCTACACCTTC. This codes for CSAREGGYTF.